The text below deals with one TCR beta chain. The antigen it recognizes is unknown. The sample holds no much larger clone one base away, and base qualities are not on file. The data derive from a study of CD8 T cells in Susac syndrome (dated by TCRdb to the late 2010s). In the study overall: Repertoire sequencing was used to test whether CD8+ T cell activation and differentiation in Susac syndrome was antigen driven. The study compared CD8+ T cell repertoire clonality among 12 healthy donors, around 14 Susac syndrome patients and approximately 16 multiple sclerosis patients.

RNA was extracted using the RNeasy kit, and about 0.45 to 1 microgram was reverse transcribed with random hexamers. The immunoSEQ multiplex PCR assay, which covers 54 Vbeta and 13 Jbeta segments, was used to amplify TCR beta CDR3 regions. PCR amplification bias was corrected using a synthetic template baseline for primer optimization and computational correction. In the authors' own workflow: Reads were annotated to V, D and J genes per IMGT and analyzed with immunoSEQ Analyzer, keeping only productive sequences. Clonality was computed as one minus Shannon entropy normalized by log2 of the number of productive unique sequences. For each patient and control, public and private clones were evaluated within the 100 most prevalent clones. Susac-specific clones were defined as absent from healthy and MS cohorts, 800 to 1,200 published viral clones and other ImmuneACCESS disease sequences. TCRdb ran its own pipeline on the public reads, namely fastp trimming at Q25 and MiXCR clone calling, and kept in-frame beta chains. Every distinct CDR3 protein forms one entry, paired with its most common genes and DNA. What appears here as the V and J calls and clone size reflects TCRdb's work, not the paper's. In this sample the table shows 150,000 to 190,000 distinct CDR3 sequences, about 95% of which occur a single time. The ten largest account for 0.14% to 0.15% of the sample.

The full study reports these points: The TCR sequencing and HLA analysis was acknowledged to have included a relatively small number of individuals.

Peripheral blood CD8+ and CD4+ T cells from healthy donors, Susac syndrome patients and multiple sclerosis patients were profiled using high-throughput TCR beta sequencing. Treatment-naive patients with stable or active relapsing-remitting disease fulfilling revised McDonald criteria were used as multiple sclerosis controls. Bulk CD8+ and CD4+ T cells were purified by magnetic negative isolation, while CD8+ TEMRA cells were enriched using FACS. Blood was collected in EDTA tubes and processed within 24 hours, with PBMCs isolated through density gradient centrifugation. PBMCs intended for TCR sequencing were frozen in liquid nitrogen and were later thawed in a 37 degrees C water bath. The sorted or isolated CD4+, CD8+ and CD8+ TEMRA cells had a purity of 90% or higher. The clonotype comes from a human donor with multiple sclerosis. Sequenced: CD8+ T cells from PBMCs.

The sequenced DNA: TGTGCCACCCAGGAGTCTCCCTACGAGCAGTACTTC. It codes for CATQESPYEQYF. This receptor chain uses TRBV27 and TRBJ2-7, with the D gene uncertain. CDR1 and CDR2 (MNHEY, SMNVEV) derive from the germline V gene (reference sequence). A distance of 12 bases separates the germline ends of V and J, which lose 10 bases and 2 bases respectively. The CDR3 measures 12 amino acids from cysteine to phenylalanine. Only the CDR3 part of the read is kept: 36 bases, read in frame from the first base.